These 23 T cell receptor beta chains originate from one sample sequenced in a study of CD8 T cells in Susac syndrome. Reverse transcription of roughly 0.5 to 1 ug RNA was carried out with random hexamers. TCRdb independently ran MiXCR on the immunoSEQ multiplex PCR reads; one entry per CDR3 protein. The sample carries approximately 230,000 distinct CDR3 sequences, 93% recorded once. Sequencing used CD4+ T cells from PBMCs. The receptor set was obtained from a human donor with multiple sclerosis.

This sequence joins TRBV4-1 and TRBJ2-3; no reliable D call. Germline CDR1 is MGHRA and CDR2 is YSYEKL. Between the trimmed V and J ends, which lost 0 bases and 4 bases, there was a span of 8 bases. The CDR3 contains 14 residues. The CDR3 DNA follows: TGCGCCAGCAGCCAAGACGGCCAGTCAGATACGCAGTATTTT. It translates to CASSQDGQSDTQYF.

This clonotype is a singleton in its sample. This sequence joins TRBV29-1 and TRBJ1-4; D uncertain. The CDR3 has 13 amino acids. Per germline, CDR1 SQVTM and CDR2 ANQGSEA. V was clipped by 5 bases and J by 0 bases, with 7 bases between them. CDR3 loop: CSVTPTTNEKLFF. The DNA for the CDR3 is TGCAGCGTTACACCCACAACTAATGAAAAACTGTTTTTT.

The gene calls are TRBV7-9 and TRBJ2-3; D is undetermined. Between the trimmed V and J ends, which lost 1 base and 5 bases, there was a span of 10 bases. CDR3 size: 14 residues. Germline lookup yields CDR1 SEHNR and CDR2 FQNEAQ (reference sequence). CDR3 in amino acids: CASSLVAVQDTQYF. CDR3 in DNA: TGTGCCAGCAGCTTAGTGGCAGTCCAAGATACGCAGTATTTT. The full variable domain, with the rest looked up from reference TRBV7-9 and TRBJ2-3, is DTGVSQNPRHKITKRGQNVTFRCDPISEHNRLYWYRQTLGQGPEFLTYFQNEAQLEKSRLLSDRFSAERPKGSFSTLEIQRTEQGDSAMYLCASSLVAVQDTQYFGPGTRLTVL.

The chain has TRBV25-1 and TRBJ2-7, with D unresolved. V was pared by 1 base and J by 2 bases, with 12 bases between. The CDR3 sequence is 15 residues long. CDR1 is MGHDK, CDR2 SYGVNS, per germline. The CDR3 loop is CASSELTDGTYEQYF. CDR3 in DNA: TGTGCCAGCAGTGAATTAACCGACGGAACCTACGAGCAGTACTTC.

The chain couples TRBV30 to TRBJ2-7; TRBD1 aligns across 10 bases. The CDR3 has 11 residues. The J segment lost 6 bases and the V segment lost 8 bases, leaving 4 bases of the junction unmatched. Germline CDR1 and CDR2: GTSNPN and SVGIG (reference sequence). The CDR3 region has the DNA TGTGCCACCGGGACAGGGGTCGAGCAGTACGTC. Its protein product is CATGTGVEQYV.

The chain is built from TRBV27 and TRBJ2-1, with 9 bases aligning to TRBD1. V lost 7 bases to trimming and J lost 7 bases; unmatched junction nucleotides: 11. The CDR3 is 15 residues long. From germline, CDR1 is MNHEY and CDR2 SMNVEV (reference sequence). The CDR3 sequence is CASKQGTGYNNEQFF. CDR3 DNA: TGTGCCAGCAAGCAGGGGACAGGGTACAATAATGAGCAGTTCTTC.

The gene calls are TRBV19 and TRBJ1-1; TRBD1 might be the D (6 bases). V was pared by 5 bases and J by 4 bases, with 14 bases between. The CDR3 is 14 amino acids. Germline V gene data show CDR1 as LNHDA and CDR2 as SQIVND (reference sequence). CDR3 amino acids: CASSGQRGFTEAFF. CDR3 bases: TGTGCCAGTAGTGGACAGCGGGGCTTCACTGAAGCTTTCTTT.

The chain joins TRBV11-2 to TRBJ1-4, with TRBD1 as a possible D gene (6 bases). The CDR3 has 17 residues. Germline CDR1 and CDR2: SGHAT and FQNNGV. Trimming stripped 2 bases from V and 8 bases from J, with 21 bases between. The chain's CDR3 is CASSLTGISSVREKLFF. As DNA, the CDR3 is TGTGCCAGCAGCTTAACAGGGATTTCGTCAGTGCGAGAAAAACTGTTTTTT.

DNA for the CDR3: TGTGCCAGCAGGAAGGAGGCGGCAGATACGCAGTATTTT. Protein product: CASRKEAADTQYF. The chain employs TRBV6-1 and TRBJ2-3; D may be TRBD2 (5 bases). This CDR3 has 13 amino acids. From germline, CDR1 is MNHNS and CDR2 SASEGT. Deletions cut 6 bases from V and 4 bases from J, with 11 bases between.

The CDR3: CSARRGDKSTNTGELFF. CDR3 bases: TGCAGTGCTAGGAGGGGGGACAAGTCGACGAACACCGGGGAGCTGTTTTTT. The chain carries TRBV20-1 and TRBJ2-2; D possibly matches TRBD1 or TRBD2 (6 bases each). The CDR3 contains 17 residues. V was trimmed by 3 bases and J by 0 bases, leaving 17 bases between them. The germline CDR1 and CDR2 sequences are DFQATT and SNEGSKA (reference sequence).

The genes are TRBV28 and TRBJ1-4; 9 nucleotides line up with TRBD1. CDR1 and CDR2 from the germline V gene are MDHEN and SYDVKM. The CDR3 totals 16 residues. The trim removed 2 bases at V and 7 bases at J, leaving 8 bases unmatched. CDR3 in DNA: TGTGCCAGCAGTTTACCCGGGACAGGGATTCCTGAAAAACTGTTTTTT. Protein product: CASSLPGTGIPEKLFF. Using reference TRBV28 and TRBJ1-4 for the parts outside the CDR3, the full variable domain is DVKVTQSSRYLVKRTGEKVFLECVQDMDHENMFWYRQDPGLGLRLIYFSYDVKMKEKGDIPEGYSVSREKKERFSLILESASTNQTSMYLCASSLPGTGIPEKLFFGSGTQLSVL.

The rearrangement links TRBV4-1 to TRBJ2-1; tentatively, D is TRBD1 (6 bases). The germline V and J ends were trimmed by 3 bases and 8 bases, with 17 bases remaining between them. The CDR3 is 15 amino acids. Per germline, CDR1 MGHRA and CDR2 YSYEKL. CDR3 protein: CASSHSGTRMDEQFF. The CDR3 nucleotides read TGCGCCAGCAGCCATTCCGGGACACGCATGGATGAGCAGTTCTTC.

Here the CDR3 DNA reads TGTGCCAGCAGCAATACTTACAATGAGCAGTTCTTC. Its translation: CASSNTYNEQFF. The J gene is TRBJ2-1, the V gene TRBV7-9, with D hard to call. The CDR3 extends over 12 amino acids. CDR1 is SEHNR, CDR2 FQNEAQ, per germline (reference sequence). Trimming removed 5 bases at V and 4 bases at J, with 6 bases between.

The chain recombines TRBV24-1 with TRBJ2-1, with TRBD2 identical over 9 bases. The germline CDR1 and CDR2 sequences are KGHDR and SFDVKD. This CDR3 contains 14 residues. V lost 5 bases, J lost 6 bases, and 4 bases stayed unmatched. In nucleotides, the CDR3 is TGTGCCACCAGTGTAGCAGCGGGAGGCAATGAGCAGTTCTTC. Its translation: CATSVAAGGNEQFF.

The chain uses TRBV5-4 and TRBJ2-3; D is uncertain. Trimming left V 0 bases short and J 4 bases short, with 6 bases between. Germline CDR1 and CDR2: SGHNT and YYREEE (reference sequence). The CDR3 is 13 amino acids. The CDR3, as DNA: TGTGCCAGCAGCTTGGCCTCAGCAGATACGCAGTATTTT. It specifies CASSLASADTQYF. The full variable domain, in which reference TRBV5-4 and TRBJ2-3 provide the parts outside the CDR3, is ETGVTQSPTHLIKTRGQQVTLRCSSQSGHNTVSWYQQALGQGPQFIFQYYREEENGRGNFPPRFSGLQFPNYSSELNVNALELDDSALYLCASSLASADTQYFGPGTRLTVL.

This rearrangement joins TRBV19 to TRBJ2-5, with D tentatively TRBD1 (5 bases). Germline V gene sequence: CDR1 LNHDA, CDR2 SQIVND (reference sequence). The germline V and J ends were trimmed by 3 bases and 1 base, with 21 bases remaining between them. CDR3 length: 18 amino acids. CDR3: CASSMFGSGRVSQETQYF. In nucleotides, the CDR3 is TGTGCCAGTAGTATGTTCGGGTCGGGCAGGGTGAGCCAAGAGACCCAGTACTTC.

The genes are TRBV28 and TRBJ2-5; 9 nucleotides align to TRBD1. Germline CDR1 and CDR2: MDHEN and SYDVKM. The ends lost 4 bases at V and 5 bases at J; junction bases unmatched: 8. The CDR3 is made up of 15 amino acids. The CDR3 DNA reads as TGTGCCAGCAGTTCGCCGGGACAGGGAACGGAGACCCAGTACTTC. Translated, it gives CASSSPGQGTETQYF.

This sequence joins TRBV5-4 and TRBJ2-1; D is uncertain. The V gene lost 1 base and the J gene lost 8 bases, with 13 bases spanning the gap. CDR3 length: 14 amino acids. The germline V gene encodes CDR1 SGHNT and CDR2 YYREEE (reference sequence). CDR3 sequence: CASSLPLIGDEQFF. CDR3 sequence (DNA): TGTGCCAGCAGCTTGCCATTGATAGGCGATGAGCAGTTCTTC.

This chain uses TRBV20-1 with TRBJ2-1; 9 bases are a match to TRBD2. Trimming removed 0 bases from V and 9 bases from J; junction bases left unmatched: 9. The CDR3 is made up of 15 amino acids. CDR1 is DFQATT, CDR2 SNEGSKA, per germline (reference sequence). CDR3 bases: TGCAGTGCTAGAGAGCGGGAGGGCCCTTTCCCTGAGCAGTTCTTC. It is translated as CSAREREGPFPEQFF.

This rearrangement joins TRBV6-2 or TRBV6-3 to TRBJ2-7; perhaps TRBD2 as D (5 bases). The V gene lost 7 bases and the J gene lost 3 bases, with 16 bases spanning the gap. The CDR3 spans 14 residues. The germline V gene has CDR1 MNHEY and CDR2 SVGEGT. Written as DNA, the CDR3 is TGTGCCAGCAAAGGGATCCCAGCGGACTACGAGCAGTACTTC. It yields the protein CASKGIPADYEQYF.

This chain's CDR3 is CSASINRNTEAFF. The CDR3 nucleotides read TGCAGTGCTAGTATCAACCGGAACACTGAAGCTTTCTTT. The V and J genes are TRBV20-1 and TRBJ1-1; no reliable D call. With 3 bases removed from V and 1 base from J, the gap between germline ends came to 9 bases. CDR1 and CDR2 (germline): DFQATT, SNEGSKA (reference sequence). CDR3 length: 13 amino acids.

The V call is TRBV9, the J call TRBJ2-5; 9 nucleotides agree with TRBD2. The CDR3 length is 15 residues. Germline CDR1 and CDR2: SGDLS and YYNGEE. The V and J ends lost 3 bases and 2 bases, in that order; junction bases with no gene match: 5. The CDR3: CASSGPGLAQETQYF. CDR3 bases: TGTGCCAGCAGCGGGCCGGGACTAGCTCAAGAGACCCAGTACTTC. Drawing the rest from reference TRBV9 and TRBJ2-5, the complete variable domain is DSGVTQTPKHLITATGQRVTLRCSPRSGDLSVYWYQQSLDQGLQFLIQYYNGEERAKGNILERFSAQQFPDLHSELNLSSLELGDSALYFCASSGPGLAQETQYFGPGTRLLVL.

The chain joins TRBV6-1 to TRBJ1-2, with 9 nucleotides matching TRBD1. CDR3 length: 13 residues. Per germline, CDR1 MNHNS and CDR2 SASEGT. V gave up 8 bases and J gave up 7 bases; unmatched junction bases: 8. CDR3 bases: TGTGCCAGCTCGGACAGGGGTGGAGGTGGCTACACCTTC. Translation: CASSDRGGGGYTF.